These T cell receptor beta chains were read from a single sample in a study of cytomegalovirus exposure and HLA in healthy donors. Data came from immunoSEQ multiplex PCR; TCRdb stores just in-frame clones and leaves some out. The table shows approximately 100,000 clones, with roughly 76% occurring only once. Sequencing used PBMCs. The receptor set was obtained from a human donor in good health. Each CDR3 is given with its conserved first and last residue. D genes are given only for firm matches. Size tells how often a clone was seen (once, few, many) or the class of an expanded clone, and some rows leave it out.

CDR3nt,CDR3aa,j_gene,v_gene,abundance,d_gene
TGTGCCTGGACCTCACCGAGGACAGGTCTGGACTCTGGAAACACCATATATTTT,CAWTSPRTGLDSGNTIYF,TRBJ1-3,TRBV30,-,TRBD1
TGTGCCAGCAGCCAAGATATGCTGGGAACAGGGGGTACAGATACGCAGTATTTT,CASSQDMLGTGGTDTQYF,TRBJ2-3,TRBV14,-,TRBD1
TGTGCCAGCAGCTTCCAGACAGGCCACTCCTACGAGCAGTACTTC,CASSFQTGHSYEQYF,TRBJ2-7,TRBV11-3,-,-
TGTGCCAGCAGCTTGGTAAATTCCCGGGATACGCAGTATTTT,CASSLVNSRDTQYF,TRBJ2-3,TRBV5-4,-,-
TGTGCCTGGAGTGTGGGACAACGGAACACTGAAGCTTTCTTT,CAWSVGQRNTEAFF,TRBJ1-1,TRBV30,-,-
TGTGCCACCAAACAGGGGGCGCGCACTGAAGCTTTCTTT,CATKQGARTEAFF,TRBJ1-1,TRBV27,-,TRBD1
TGTGCAAGTCGCTTCCCACAGGGCGGTGGAGCTTTCTTT,CASRFPQGGGAFF,TRBJ1-1,TRBV12-2,-,-
TGTGCCTGGAGTCTTCCCCCTGGAAACACCATATATTTT,CAWSLPPGNTIYF,TRBJ1-3,TRBV30,-,-
TGTGCCAGCAGCTTGGAGGTCGGGGAGGCGGTTCGGACTGAAGCTTTCTTT,CASSLEVGEAVRTEAFF,TRBJ1-1,TRBV5-8,-,-
TGTGCCAGTAGTAATACTAGCGGGGGGACGAATTACAATGAGCAGTTCTTC,CASSNTSGGTNYNEQFF,TRBJ2-1,TRBV19,-,TRBD2
TGCGCCAGCAGCCAAGAAAGGCGGGGGCCCACCGGTACGCAGTATTTT,CASSQERRGPTGTQYF,TRBJ2-3,TRBV4-1,-,-
TGTGCCAGCAGCTTAGGACAGGGTTGGACAGATACGCAGTATTTT,CASSLGQGWTDTQYF,TRBJ2-3,TRBV7-2,-,TRBD1
TGTGCCAGCAGATCGACCGGGACAGATAAATCACCCCTCCACTTT,CASRSTGTDKSPLHF,TRBJ1-6,TRBV6-1,-,TRBD1
TGTGCCAGCAGTGAACAGGGGGCTAGCAATCAGCCCCAGCATTTT,CASSEQGASNQPQHF,TRBJ1-5,TRBV2,-,TRBD1
TGTGCCTGGAGTCCGTCGGACTGGAACCTCTACGAGCAGTACTTC,CAWSPSDWNLYEQYF,TRBJ2-7,TRBV30,-,-
TGTGCCAGTAGCCCGACTAGCCCCAAAGAGACCCAGTACTTC,CASSPTSPKETQYF,TRBJ2-5,TRBV19,-,TRBD2
TGTGCCTGGAGTCCGGGACTAGGGACAAAGGAGCAGTACTTC,CAWSPGLGTKEQYF,TRBJ2-7,TRBV30,-,TRBD2
TGTGCCTGGAGTGTACGGGAAAATCAGCCCCAGCATTTT,CAWSVRENQPQHF,TRBJ1-5,TRBV30,once,-
TGTGCCAGCAGCTCAGCGGGGGGGCCCAATGAGCAGTTCTTC,CASSSAGGPNEQFF,TRBJ2-1,TRBV7-9,-,TRBD2
TGTGCCAGCAGCTTACGAGAACTTTCCTACGAGCAGTACTTC,CASSLRELSYEQYF,TRBJ2-7,TRBV7-9,-,-
TGTGCCAGCAGACTAGCGGGGGTAGAGACCCAGTACTTC,CASRLAGVETQYF,TRBJ2-5,TRBV2,few,TRBD2
TGTGCCAGCAGCTTAGCGCAACACTACGAGCAGTACTTC,CASSLAQHYEQYF,TRBJ2-7,TRBV7-6,once,-
TGTGCCAGCAGTGTATTCCGGCAGTCGGGAGATACGCAGTATTTT,CASSVFRQSGDTQYF,TRBJ2-3,TRBV2,-,-
TGTGCTAGTGGTTTGGGGGGGGCAGGGGGCGAGCAGTACTTC,CASGLGGAGGEQYF,TRBJ2-7,TRBV12-5,once,-